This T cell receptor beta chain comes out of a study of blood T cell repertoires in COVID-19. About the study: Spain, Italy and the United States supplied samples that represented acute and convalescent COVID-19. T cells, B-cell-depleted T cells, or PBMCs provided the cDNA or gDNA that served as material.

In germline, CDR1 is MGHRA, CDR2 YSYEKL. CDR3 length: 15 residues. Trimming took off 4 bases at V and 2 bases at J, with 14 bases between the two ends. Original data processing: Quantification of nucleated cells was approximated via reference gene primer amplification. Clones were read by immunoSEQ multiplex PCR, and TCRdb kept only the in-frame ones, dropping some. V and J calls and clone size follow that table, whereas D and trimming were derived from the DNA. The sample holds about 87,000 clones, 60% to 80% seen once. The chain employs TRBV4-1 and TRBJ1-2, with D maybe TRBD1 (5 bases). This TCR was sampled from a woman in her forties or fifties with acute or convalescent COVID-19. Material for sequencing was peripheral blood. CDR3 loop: CASSLRAGGNYGYTF. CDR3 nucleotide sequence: TGCGCCAGCAGCCTACGCGCCGGGGGGAACTATGGCTACACCTTC.